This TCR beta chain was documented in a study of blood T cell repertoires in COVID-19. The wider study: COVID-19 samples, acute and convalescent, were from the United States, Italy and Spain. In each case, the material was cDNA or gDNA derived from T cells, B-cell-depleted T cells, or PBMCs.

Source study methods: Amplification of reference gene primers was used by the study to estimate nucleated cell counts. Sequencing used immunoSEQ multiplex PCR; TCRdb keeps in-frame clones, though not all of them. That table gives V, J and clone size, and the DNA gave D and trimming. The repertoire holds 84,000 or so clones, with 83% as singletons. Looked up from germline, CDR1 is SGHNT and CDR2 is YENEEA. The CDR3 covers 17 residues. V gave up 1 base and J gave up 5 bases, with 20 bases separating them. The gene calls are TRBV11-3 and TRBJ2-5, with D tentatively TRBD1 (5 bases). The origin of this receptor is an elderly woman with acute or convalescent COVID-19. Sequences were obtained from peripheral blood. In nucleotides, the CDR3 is TGTGCCAGCAGCTTAGGGTTGGGGCAGGGATTTATGGAGACCCAGTACTTC. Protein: CASSLGLGQGFMETQYF.